A selection of T cell receptor beta chains follows, all from one sample in a study of CD8+CD57+ T cells in acquired aplastic anemia. TCRdb reprocessed the reads with MiXCR, giving one entry per CDR3 protein. Of 300,000 or so distinct CDR3 sequences in the sample, roughly 50% were seen once. The sequenced material came from sorted CD4+, CD8+, or CD8+CD57+ T cells (not recorded which) from PBMCs. Receptor source: a human donor with severe aplastic anemia or a healthy control (not recorded which). Each CDR3 is given with its conserved first and last residue. Fields, in order: CDR3 protein, CDR3 DNA, J gene, clone size, D gene, V gene. A D gene is named only where the DNA matches it firmly. Expanded clones are given a class, and other clones once, few, many or no size at all.

CDR3 protein: CASSLGLRGAYEQYF
CDR3 DNA: TGTGCCAGCAGCTTAGGGTTGCGGGGGGCCTACGAGCAGTACTTC
J gene: TRBJ2-7
clone size: -
D gene: TRBD2
V gene: TRBV7-8

CDR3 protein: CASSITPGRQYF
CDR3 DNA: TGTGCCAGTAGTATAACCCCCGGGAGGCAGTACTTC
J gene: TRBJ2-7
clone size: -
D gene: -
V gene: TRBV19

CDR3 protein: CASSPRTPGLAGGLPSSGQYF
CDR3 DNA: TGTGCCAGCAGCCCTAGAACCCCGGGACTAGCGGGAGGGCTTCCCTCCAGTGGCCAGTACTTC
J gene: TRBJ2-5
clone size: -
D gene: TRBD2
V gene: TRBV7-3

CDR3 protein: CSARDQGQAIPNTEAFF
CDR3 DNA: TGCAGTGCTAGAGATCAGGGGCAGGCTATCCCTAACACTGAAGCTTTCTTT
J gene: TRBJ1-1
clone size: -
D gene: -
V gene: TRBV20-1

CDR3 protein: CASSRDRVNTEAFF
CDR3 DNA: TGTGCCAGCAGCCGAGACAGGGTGAACACTGAAGCTTTCTTT
J gene: TRBJ1-1
clone size: -
D gene: TRBD1
V gene: TRBV9

CDR3 protein: CATSREDRRGPETQYF
CDR3 DNA: TGTGCCACCAGCAGAGAGGATAGGAGGGGACCAGAGACCCAGTACTTC
J gene: TRBJ2-5
clone size: few
D gene: -
V gene: TRBV15

CDR3 protein: CASSQQQGVRSGELSF
CDR3 DNA: TGCGCCAGCAGCCAACAACAGGGGGTGAGGTCCGGGGAGCTGTCTTTT
J gene: TRBJ2-2
clone size: -
D gene: TRBD1
V gene: TRBV7-9

CDR3 protein: CASSLVRALDHQPQHF
CDR3 DNA: TGTGCCAGCAGCTTAGTGAGGGCCCTGGACCATCAGCCCCAGCATTTT
J gene: TRBJ1-5
clone size: -
D gene: -
V gene: TRBV7-8

CDR3 protein: CSGIPGQQRETQYF
CDR3 DNA: TGCAGTGGGATACCGGGACAGCAGCGGGAGACCCAGTACTTC
J gene: TRBJ2-5
clone size: many
D gene: TRBD1
V gene: TRBV20-1

CDR3 protein: CATSITPGTAYSNQPQHF
CDR3 DNA: TGTGCCACCAGCATAACTCCCGGGACGGCATATAGCAATCAGCCCCAGCATTTT
J gene: TRBJ1-5
clone size: -
D gene: -
V gene: TRBV15

CDR3 protein: CASSVGQGGLGLEQFF
CDR3 DNA: TGCGCCAGCAGCGTCGGACAGGGGGGCCTGGGTCTTGAGCAGTTCTTC
J gene: TRBJ2-1
clone size: once
D gene: TRBD1
V gene: TRBV5-1

CDR3 protein: CASSFGLLNTEAFF
CDR3 DNA: TGTGCCAGCAGTTTCGGTCTATTAAACACTGAAGCTTTCTTT
J gene: TRBJ1-1
clone size: many
D gene: -
V gene: TRBV12-3/TRBV12-4

CDR3 protein: CTGVGRGGSTDTQYF
CDR3 DNA: TGCACCGGAGTTGGCCGAGGGGGGAGCACAGATACGCAGTATTTT
J gene: TRBJ2-3
clone size: many
D gene: -
V gene: TRBV20-1

CDR3 protein: CASSRGQGAFGHEQYF
CDR3 DNA: TGTGCCAGCAGCCGAGGACAGGGGGCGTTCGGGCACGAGCAGTACTTC
J gene: TRBJ2-7
clone size: many
D gene: TRBD1
V gene: TRBV12-3/TRBV12-4